The 21 T cell receptor beta chains reported below all come from one sample, sequenced in a study of neurological immune-mediated disorders. MiXCR was run by TCRdb on the 5' RACE reads, yielding one entry per CDR3 protein. In the table there are about 66,000 distinct CDR3 sequences, 4.5% of which are singletons. What was sequenced was PBMCs. The source is a man aged 25 to 40 with multiple sclerosis.

This clonotype was recorded at least ten times. The rearrangement joins TRBV6-5 to TRBJ1-1; 8 nucleotides match TRBD1. This CDR3 comprises 17 residues. Trimming took 0 bases from V and 1 from J; bases not matched to a gene: 7. Germline V gives CDR1 MNHEY, CDR2 SVGAGI. CDR3 bases: TGTGCCAGCAGTTACTCGACGGCAGGGACAGGGAACACTGAAGCTTTCTTT. Translation: CASSYSTAGTGNTEAFF.

With respect to this clonotype: This clone may be a read error of a much larger clone one base away. The genes are TRBV10-3 and TRBJ1-1; D perhaps matches TRBD1 (5 bases). V was cut by 4 bases and J by 5 bases, with 14 bases left in between. CDR1 and CDR2 (germline): ENHRY, SYGVKD. This CDR3 spans 14 amino acids. CDR3 amino acids: CAISARESDTEAFF. As DNA, the CDR3 is TGTGCCATCAGTGCCAGGGAAAGCGATACTGAAGCTTTCTTT.

The rearrangement links TRBV5-6 to TRBJ1-1; TRBD1 aligns across 9 bases. Germline-derived CDR1 and CDR2 are SGHDT and YYEEEE. With V trimmed by 4 bases and J by 7 bases, 2 bases remained unmatched. This CDR3 is 12 amino acids long. The CDR3 is CASSRGQGEAFF. The DNA of the CDR3 is TGTGCCAGCAGCCGGGGACAGGGTGAAGCTTTCTTT. Using reference TRBV5-6 and TRBJ1-1 for the parts outside the CDR3, the full variable domain is DAGVTQSPTHLIKTRGQQVTLRCSPKSGHDTVSWYQQALGQGPQFIFQYYEEEERQRGNFPDRFSGHQFPNYSSELNVNALLLGDSALYLCASSRGQGEAFFGQGTRLTVV.

This clonotype has just a few counts. This chain links TRBV5-6 with TRBJ2-3; D gene ambiguous. The CDR3 is made up of 14 amino acids. Trimming left V 0 bases short and J 7 bases short, with 12 bases between. Germline loops: CDR1 SGHDT, CDR2 YYEEEE. CDR3 region: CASSLDEGTNTQYF. The CDR3 region has the DNA TGTGCCAGCAGCTTGGACGAAGGAACGAATACGCAGTATTTT. Complete variable domain (other parts from reference TRBV5-6 and TRBJ2-3): DAGVTQSPTHLIKTRGQQVTLRCSPKSGHDTVSWYQQALGQGPQFIFQYYEEEERQRGNFPDRFSGHQFPNYSSELNVNALLLGDSALYLCASSLDEGTNTQYFGPGTRLTVL.

In its sample, this clonotype was seen many times. V and J are TRBV7-9 and TRBJ2-7; 8 nucleotides agree with TRBD2. The germline V gene has CDR1 SEHNR and CDR2 FQNEAQ (reference sequence). The CDR3 is 13 amino acids. J gave up 2 bases and V 8 bases, and 5 bases lay outside the gene matches. The CDR3 loop is CASHRGGTYEQYF. The DNA for the CDR3 is TGTGCCAGCCACCGGGGGGGCACCTACGAGCAGTACTTC.

Many counts were recorded for this clonotype. The chain couples TRBV20-1 to TRBJ2-1, with TRBD2 matching over 11 bases. CDR1 and CDR2 from the germline V gene are DFQATT and SNEGSKA (reference sequence). The length of the CDR3 is 12 residues. V lost 6 bases to trimming and J lost 11 bases; unmatched junction nucleotides: 6. The CDR3 region has the DNA TGCAGTGCCCGACTAGCGGGGTCCCAGCAGTTCTTC. Translation gives CSARLAGSQQFF.

The chain couples TRBV12-3 or TRBV12-4 to TRBJ1-1, with D maybe TRBD1 (5 bases). This CDR3 spans 15 amino acids. V was pared by 2 bases and J by 1 base, with 11 bases between. The CDR3 nucleotides read TGTGCCAGCAGTTTACACGGGGCCTCGAACACTGAAGCTTTCTTT. It yields the protein CASSLHGASNTEAFF.

This clonotype showed up just a few times. The rearrangement joins TRBV27 to TRBJ1-1, with D perhaps matching TRBD1 (5 bases). Germline assignment: CDR1 MNHEY and CDR2 SMNVEV (reference sequence). The CDR3 extends over 15 amino acids. The ends were cut back, 5 bases at V and 0 bases at J, with 13 bases in the middle. CDR3 DNA: TGTGCCAGCAGTCCCACGGGACGTATGAACACTGAAGCTTTCTTT. It specifies CASSPTGRMNTEAFF.

This clonotype was recorded many times. The gene calls are TRBV9 and TRBJ1-1, with 8 nucleotides matching TRBD1. CDR1 and CDR2 from the germline V gene are SGDLS and YYNGEE. The length of the CDR3 is 15 residues. V lost 2 bases and J lost 4; bases outside the gene matches: 7. The CDR3 protein is CASSVALTGGTEAFF. The CDR3 DNA sequence: TGTGCCAGCAGCGTGGCCCTTACAGGGGGCACTGAAGCTTTCTTT.

Ten or more counts support this clonotype. DNA for the CDR3: TGTGCCAGCAGGACCCCGGGCAGGGGAGGATATGGCTACACCTTC. This gives the protein CASRTPGRGGYGYTF. The chain joins TRBV6-5 to TRBJ1-2; tentative D call: TRBD1 (6 bases). Germline CDR1 MNHEY, CDR2 SVGAGI. There are 15 residues in the CDR3. V shed 6 bases and J shed 5 bases, with 19 bases lying between them.

This clonotype appeared many times. The CDR3 sequence is CASSAGTSIYNEQFF. In DNA, the CDR3 is TGTGCCAGCAGTGCCGGGACTAGTATTTACAATGAGCAGTTCTTC. J is TRBJ2-1 and V is TRBV6-4; 8 positions agree with TRBD2. The CDR3 loop spans 15 amino acids. Germline V CDR1 and CDR2: MRHNA, SNTAGT. The V gene end was trimmed by 4 bases and the J gene end by 4 bases; junction bases not matched to a gene: 6.

This clonotype was recorded a few times. This rearrangement joins TRBV4-1 to TRBJ1-2; 8 nucleotides match TRBD1. Germline lookup yields CDR1 MGHRA and CDR2 YSYEKL. With 4 bases clipped from V and 4 bases from J, the junction kept 11 bases outside the gene matches. The CDR3 has 16 residues. The CDR3 loop reads CASSPQTGGDLYGYTF. The CDR3 DNA is TGCGCCAGCAGCCCCCAAACAGGGGGGGACCTCTATGGCTACACCTTC.

The sample holds many counts of this clonotype. This chain connects TRBV7-3 to TRBJ2-1; possible D gene TRBD1, 5 bases. CDR3 length: 15 residues. Per germline, CDR1 SGHTA and CDR2 FQGTGA. Trimming removed 2 bases at V and 2 bases at J, with 10 bases between. Here the CDR3 DNA reads TGTGCCAGCAGCTTAGGGGCAGTACCCTACAATGAGCAGTTCTTC. Translated, it gives CASSLGAVPYNEQFF.

This clonotype was picked up a small number of times. This chain uses TRBV5-1 with TRBJ2-3; D may correspond to TRBD1 or TRBD2 (6 bases each). The germline CDR1 and CDR2 sequences are SGHRS and YFSETQ. The CDR3 runs to 19 residues. V was trimmed by 3 bases and J by 2 bases, leaving 25 bases between them. The CDR3: CASSYAPGPRRDNTDTQYF. The CDR3 DNA sequence: TGCGCCAGCAGCTATGCTCCGGGACCCAGGAGGGACAACACAGATACGCAGTATTTT.

This clonotype was detected many times. The chain employs TRBV9 and TRBJ1-1; 7 nucleotides line up with TRBD1. Germline trimming cut 3 bases from V and 7 bases from J; bases unmatched to any gene: 12. CDR3 length equals 15 residues. Germline lookup yields CDR1 SGDLS and CDR2 YYNGEE. Written as DNA, the CDR3 is TGTGCCAGCAGCGCAACTCCCGGGACAGAGGTTGAAGCTTTCTTT. Its protein product is CASSATPGTEVEAFF.

On this clonotype itself: An end of the junction does not agree with germline; a read error may underlie this. The V and J genes are TRBV6-2 or TRBV6-3 and TRBJ1-6, with a possible D match to TRBD1 (5 bases). This CDR3 contains 15 residues. The germline CDR1 and CDR2 sequences are MNHEY and SVGEGT. The CDR3 DNA reads as TGTGCCAGCAGTCGCCGCAGGGATCCCAAGGCACCCCTCAACTTT. Residues: CASSRRRDPKAPLNF.

In this sample, this clonotype turned up a few times. In DNA, the CDR3 is TGCAGTGCAAATACCTTAGAGGGAGATACGCAGTATTTT. The encoded protein is CSANTLEGDTQYF. This sequence joins TRBV20-1 and TRBJ2-3, with D possibly TRBD2 on 5 matching bases. This CDR3 is built from 13 residues. Per the germline V gene, CDR1 is DFQATT and CDR2 is SNEGSKA (reference sequence). Trimming shortened V by 6 bases and J by 5 bases, and 15 bases separated the two germline ends.

This clonotype was recorded many times. V usage is TRBV20-1 and J usage is TRBJ2-7; TRBD1 agrees at 7 bases. Trimming at V came to 1 base and at J to 3 bases, leaving 3 bases not matched to a gene. This CDR3 has 13 amino acids. Germline V gene lookup returns CDR1 DFQATT and CDR2 SNEGSKA (reference sequence). Here the CDR3 reads CSARGRDSYEQYV. CDR3 coding DNA: TGCAGTGCTAGAGGTCGGGACAGCTACGAGCAGTACGTC.

This clonotype was detected many times. The chain carries TRBV5-1 and TRBJ2-6; D unclear. CDR1 and CDR2 from the germline V gene are SGHRS and YFSETQ. V was clipped by 0 bases and J by 1 base, with 5 bases between them. The CDR3 extends over 15 amino acids. The CDR3 sequence is CASSLELSGANVLTF. The CDR3 coding sequence is TGCGCCAGCAGCTTGGAGCTTTCTGGGGCCAACGTCCTGACTTTC.

This clonotype has a count of ten or more. The gene calls are TRBV7-3 and TRBJ2-1, with D tentatively TRBD2 (6 bases). The germline V and J ends were trimmed by 5 bases and 6 bases, with 8 bases remaining between them. Germline CDR1 is SGHTA and CDR2 is FQGTGA. The CDR3 has 12 residues. CDR3 bases: TGTGCCAGCAGCCCCGGGGGCAATGAGCAGTTCTTC. It is translated as CASSPGGNEQFF.

This clonotype was seen a handful of times. This could be a read error, since a much larger clone is one nucleotide away. This rearrangement joins TRBV29-1 to TRBJ1-5; D is unresolved. The germline V gene encodes CDR1 SQVTM and CDR2 ANQGSEA. CDR3 size: 13 residues. The CDR3 DNA follows: TGCAGCGTTGTTGAAGGGAGAAATCAGCCCCAGAATTTT. Encoded protein: CSVVEGRNQPQNF. Drawing the rest from reference TRBV29-1 and TRBJ1-5, the complete variable domain is SAVISQKPSRDICQRGTSLTIQCQVDSQVTMMFWYRQQPGQSLTLIATANQGSEATYESGFVIDKFPISRPNLTFSTLTVSNMSPEDSSIYLCSVVEGRNQPQNFGDGTRLSIL.